A selection of T cell receptor beta chains follows, all from one sample in a study of human T cells and chemical hapten exposure. TCRdb called the RACE reads again in MiXCR, with one record for every CDR3 protein. The data hold approximately 260,000 distinct CDR3 sequences, with over 8% observed a single time. Sequences were derived from whole blood, sampled in connection with sensitization to the hapten diphenylcyclopropenone (DPC). All receptors derive from a woman in her thirties or forties with alopecia areata. Some clones in this sample may be carry-over from other donors' samples. The CDR3 runs from the conserved cysteine through the conserved F or W. Fields, in order: J gene, V gene, D gene, clone size, CDR3 length, CDR3 protein, CDR3 DNA. A D gene is named only where the DNA matches it firmly. The listing skips clone size in some rows; elsewhere it reads once, few, many or a size class.

J gene: TRBJ2-3
V gene: TRBV7-9
D gene: TRBD1
clone size: few
CDR3 length: 15
CDR3 protein: CASSPTGLSTDTQYF
CDR3 DNA: TGTGCCAGCAGCCCGACAGGGCTCAGCACAGATACGCAGTATTTT

J gene: TRBJ1-5
V gene: TRBV20-1
D gene: NA
clone size: many
CDR3 length: 15
CDR3 protein: CSAFALAYSNQPQHF
CDR3 DNA: TGCAGTGCTTTCGCCTTGGCCTATAGCAATCAGCCCCAGCATTTT

J gene: TRBJ1-1
V gene: TRBV6-1
D gene: NA
clone size: NA
CDR3 length: 14
CDR3 protein: CASSEFDSVFEAFF
CDR3 DNA: TGTGCCAGCAGTGAATTCGATTCAGTGTTTGAAGCTTTCTTT

J gene: TRBJ2-1
V gene: TRBV4-2
D gene: NA
clone size: few
CDR3 length: 14
CDR3 protein: CASSQADTSYEQFF
CDR3 DNA: TGTGCCAGCAGCCAAGCCGACACTAGTTATGAGCAGTTCTTC

J gene: TRBJ1-5
V gene: TRBV6-5
D gene: NA
clone size: many
CDR3 length: 13
CDR3 protein: CASSYGLNQPQHF
CDR3 DNA: TGTGCCAGCAGTTACGGGTTAAATCAGCCCCAGCATTTT

J gene: TRBJ1-2
V gene: TRBV2
D gene: NA
clone size: NA
CDR3 length: 14
CDR3 protein: CASSEAGRGRGYTF
CDR3 DNA: TGTGCCAGCAGTGAAGCGGGCAGGGGAAGGGGCTACACCTTC

J gene: TRBJ1-1
V gene: TRBV25-1
D gene: NA
clone size: NA
CDR3 length: 13
CDR3 protein: CASSESSYTEAFF
CDR3 DNA: TGTGCCAGCAGTGAATCGAGTTACACTGAAGCTTTCTTT

J gene: TRBJ2-5
V gene: TRBV10-3
D gene: TRBD2
clone size: many
CDR3 length: 16
CDR3 protein: CAISESSGRAQETQYF
CDR3 DNA: TGTGCCATCAGTGAGTCTAGCGGGAGGGCCCAAGAGACCCAGTACTTC

J gene: TRBJ2-1
V gene: TRBV6-2/TRBV6-3
D gene: NA
clone size: few
CDR3 length: 15
CDR3 protein: CASTTEGQTYNEQFF
CDR3 DNA: TGTGCCAGCACCACCGAGGGGCAGACTTACAATGAGCAGTTCTTC

J gene: TRBJ2-1
V gene: TRBV20-1
D gene: TRBD1
clone size: NA
CDR3 length: 14
CDR3 protein: CSANRGQANNEQFF
CDR3 DNA: TGCAGTGCCAACAGGGGGCAGGCCAACAATGAGCAGTTCTTC

J gene: TRBJ2-3
V gene: TRBV4-2
D gene: NA
clone size: few
CDR3 length: 14
CDR3 protein: CASSQEVLGDTQYF
CDR3 DNA: TGTGCCAGCAGCCAAGAGGTTCTCGGGGATACGCAGTATTTT

J gene: TRBJ2-1
V gene: TRBV7-9
D gene: TRBD2
clone size: many
CDR3 length: 19
CDR3 protein: CASSHPGTSGNSSYNEQFF
CDR3 DNA: TGTGCCAGCAGCCACCCCGGGACTAGCGGGAATAGCTCCTACAATGAGCAGTTCTTC

J gene: TRBJ2-1
V gene: TRBV29-1
D gene: TRBD2
clone size: once
CDR3 length: 13
CDR3 protein: CSAGLAENNEQFF
CDR3 DNA: TGCAGCGCGGGACTAGCGGAGAACAATGAGCAGTTCTTC

J gene: TRBJ1-5
V gene: TRBV28
D gene: NA
clone size: few
CDR3 length: 14
CDR3 protein: CASSWGGSNQPQHF
CDR3 DNA: TGTGCCAGCAGTTGGGGGGGGAGCAATCAGCCCCAGCATTTT

J gene: TRBJ2-7
V gene: TRBV27
D gene: NA
clone size: many
CDR3 length: 14
CDR3 protein: CASKARVASYEQYF
CDR3 DNA: TGTGCCAGCAAGGCCCGGGTCGCTTCCTACGAGCAGTACTTC

J gene: TRBJ2-1
V gene: TRBV7-9
D gene: TRBD1
clone size: few
CDR3 length: 18
CDR3 protein: CASSSAWGDRGSYNEQFF
CDR3 DNA: TGTGCCAGCAGCTCAGCTTGGGGGGACAGGGGCTCCTACAATGAGCAGTTCTTC

J gene: TRBJ2-7
V gene: TRBV12-3/TRBV12-4
D gene: NA
clone size: NA
CDR3 length: 20
CDR3 protein: CASSLTITSTSTGISYEQYF
CDR3 DNA: TGTGCCAGCAGCCTAACTATCACCTCAACCTCGACAGGTATCTCCTACGAGCAGTACTTC

J gene: TRBJ1-5
V gene: TRBV20-1
D gene: NA
clone size: NA
CDR3 length: 12
CDR3 protein: CSVSRPDQPQHF
CDR3 DNA: TGCAGTGTCTCCCGTCCGGATCAGCCCCAGCATTTT

J gene: TRBJ2-5
V gene: TRBV20-1
D gene: TRBD1
clone size: NA
CDR3 length: 15
CDR3 protein: CSAPSRLGQGETQYF
CDR3 DNA: TGCAGTGCTCCCTCACGACTTGGACAGGGAGAGACCCAGTACTTC

J gene: TRBJ2-3
V gene: TRBV7-2
D gene: NA
clone size: few
CDR3 length: 14
CDR3 protein: CASSLVGGGNTQYF
CDR3 DNA: TGTGCCAGCAGCTTAGTAGGCGGCGGTAATACGCAGTATTTT

J gene: TRBJ2-2
V gene: TRBV3-1
D gene: NA
clone size: many
CDR3 length: 16
CDR3 protein: CASSHQSGPNTGELFF
CDR3 DNA: TGTGCCAGCAGCCACCAGTCGGGGCCGAACACCGGGGAGCTGTTTTTT

J gene: TRBJ2-5
V gene: TRBV2
D gene: TRBD1
clone size: NA
CDR3 length: 15
CDR3 protein: CASSGQGAAQETQYF
CDR3 DNA: TGTGCCAGCAGCGGACAGGGGGCTGCCCAAGAGACCCAGTACTTC

J gene: TRBJ2-5
V gene: TRBV7-2
D gene: NA
clone size: NA
CDR3 length: 14
CDR3 protein: CASSSQGPGETQYF
CDR3 DNA: TGTGCCAGCAGCTCCCAGGGGCCTGGAGAGACCCAGTACTTC

J gene: TRBJ2-6
V gene: TRBV15
D gene: NA
clone size: many
CDR3 length: 15
CDR3 protein: CATSTQGSGANVLTF
CDR3 DNA: TGTGCCACCAGCACTCAGGGGTCTGGGGCCAACGTCCTGACTTTC

J gene: TRBJ2-7
V gene: TRBV6-1
D gene: NA
clone size: few
CDR3 length: 12
CDR3 protein: CASSEAGYEQYF
CDR3 DNA: TGTGCCAGCAGTGAAGCCGGCTACGAGCAGTACTTC

J gene: TRBJ2-7
V gene: TRBV21-1
D gene: NA
clone size: few
CDR3 length: 18
CDR3 protein: CASDEGLAGGLISYEQYF
CDR3 DNA: TGTGCCAGCGATGAAGGGCTAGCGGGAGGGCTGATCTCCTACGAGCAGTACTTC

J gene: TRBJ1-2
V gene: TRBV29-1
D gene: NA
clone size: many
CDR3 length: 11
CDR3 protein: CSVAPGYGYTF
CDR3 DNA: TGCAGCGTTGCCCCAGGGTATGGCTACACCTTC

J gene: TRBJ2-1
V gene: TRBV6-2/TRBV6-3
D gene: NA
clone size: few
CDR3 length: 16
CDR3 protein: CASSFNRWISYNEQFF
CDR3 DNA: TGTGCCAGCAGTTTTAACAGGTGGATCTCCTACAATGAGCAGTTCTTC

J gene: TRBJ1-6
V gene: TRBV28
D gene: NA
clone size: many
CDR3 length: 13
CDR3 protein: CASRDSYNSPLHF
CDR3 DNA: TGTGCCAGCAGGGACTCCTATAATTCACCCCTCCACTTT

J gene: TRBJ2-3
V gene: TRBV9
D gene: NA
clone size: few
CDR3 length: 16
CDR3 protein: CASTSGTEASTDTQYF
CDR3 DNA: TGTGCCAGCACCTCTGGGACGGAAGCTAGCACAGATACGCAGTATTTT

J gene: TRBJ1-1
V gene: TRBV2
D gene: TRBD1
clone size: NA
CDR3 length: 14
CDR3 protein: CASTLTGGLSEAFF
CDR3 DNA: TGTGCCAGCACCTTGACAGGGGGGTTATCTGAAGCTTTCTTT

J gene: TRBJ1-1
V gene: TRBV7-2
D gene: NA
clone size: NA
CDR3 length: 14
CDR3 protein: CASRREGRMAQAFF
CDR3 DNA: TGTGCCAGCAGGCGAGAAGGCAGGATGGCCCAAGCTTTCTTT

J gene: TRBJ2-4
V gene: TRBV6-2/TRBV6-3
D gene: NA
clone size: few
CDR3 length: 13
CDR3 protein: CASSPRPRGDQYF
CDR3 DNA: TGTGCCAGCAGTCCACGCCCCAGGGGCGATCAGTACTTC

J gene: TRBJ2-7
V gene: TRBV18
D gene: NA
clone size: few
CDR3 length: 14
CDR3 protein: CASSPQAGDYEQYF
CDR3 DNA: TGTGCCAGCTCACCACAGGCAGGGGACTACGAGCAGTACTTC

J gene: TRBJ2-7
V gene: TRBV6-2/TRBV6-3
D gene: NA
clone size: many
CDR3 length: 11
CDR3 protein: CASSLLSEQYF
CDR3 DNA: TGTGCCAGCAGCTTACTCTCCGAGCAGTACTTC

J gene: TRBJ2-1
V gene: TRBV10-3
D gene: TRBD2
clone size: few
CDR3 length: 14
CDR3 protein: CAKSPSGRDDEQFF
CDR3 DNA: TGTGCCAAGTCGCCTAGCGGGAGGGACGATGAGCAGTTCTTC

J gene: TRBJ2-3
V gene: TRBV6-5
D gene: TRBD2
clone size: NA
CDR3 length: 14
CDR3 protein: CASRDGGSTDTQYF
CDR3 DNA: TGTGCCAGCAGGGACGGGGGGAGCACAGATACGCAGTATTTT

J gene: TRBJ2-1
V gene: TRBV5-8
D gene: NA
clone size: NA
CDR3 length: 15
CDR3 protein: CASTAQVNAMDEQFF
CDR3 DNA: TGTGCCAGCACGGCCCAAGTGAACGCAATGGATGAGCAGTTCTTC

J gene: TRBJ2-3
V gene: TRBV20-1
D gene: NA
clone size: many
CDR3 length: 14
CDR3 protein: CSARDFGGLDTQYF
CDR3 DNA: TGCAGTGCTAGAGATTTCGGAGGGTTAGATACGCAGTATTTT

J gene: TRBJ1-5
V gene: TRBV7-2
D gene: NA
clone size: NA
CDR3 length: 13
CDR3 protein: CASSLVENQPQHF
CDR3 DNA: TGTGCCAGCAGCTTAGTAGAGAACCAGCCCCAGCATTTT

J gene: TRBJ1-1
V gene: TRBV29-1
D gene: NA
clone size: NA
CDR3 length: 14
CDR3 protein: CSVVLQGLGTEAFF
CDR3 DNA: TGCAGCGTTGTCTTACAGGGTTTAGGCACTGAAGCTTTCTTT

J gene: TRBJ1-5
V gene: TRBV4-1
D gene: TRBD1
clone size: few
CDR3 length: 16
CDR3 protein: CASSQARGQGNQPQHF
CDR3 DNA: TGCGCCAGCAGCCAAGCCCGCGGACAGGGGAATCAGCCCCAGCATTTT